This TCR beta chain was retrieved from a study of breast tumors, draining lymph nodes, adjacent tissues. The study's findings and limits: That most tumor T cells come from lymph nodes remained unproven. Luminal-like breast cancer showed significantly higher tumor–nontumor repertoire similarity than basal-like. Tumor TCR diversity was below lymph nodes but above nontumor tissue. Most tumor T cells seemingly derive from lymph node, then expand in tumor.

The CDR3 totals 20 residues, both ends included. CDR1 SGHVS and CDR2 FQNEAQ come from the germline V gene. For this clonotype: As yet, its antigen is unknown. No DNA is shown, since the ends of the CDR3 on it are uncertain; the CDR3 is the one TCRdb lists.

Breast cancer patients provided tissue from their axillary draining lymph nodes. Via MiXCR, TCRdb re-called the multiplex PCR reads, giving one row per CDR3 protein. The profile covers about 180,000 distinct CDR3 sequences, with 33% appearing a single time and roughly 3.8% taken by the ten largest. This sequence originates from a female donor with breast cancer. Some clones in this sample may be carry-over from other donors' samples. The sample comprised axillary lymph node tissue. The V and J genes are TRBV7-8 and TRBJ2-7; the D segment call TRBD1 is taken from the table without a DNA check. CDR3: CASSFYICSTQGDSSYEQYF.